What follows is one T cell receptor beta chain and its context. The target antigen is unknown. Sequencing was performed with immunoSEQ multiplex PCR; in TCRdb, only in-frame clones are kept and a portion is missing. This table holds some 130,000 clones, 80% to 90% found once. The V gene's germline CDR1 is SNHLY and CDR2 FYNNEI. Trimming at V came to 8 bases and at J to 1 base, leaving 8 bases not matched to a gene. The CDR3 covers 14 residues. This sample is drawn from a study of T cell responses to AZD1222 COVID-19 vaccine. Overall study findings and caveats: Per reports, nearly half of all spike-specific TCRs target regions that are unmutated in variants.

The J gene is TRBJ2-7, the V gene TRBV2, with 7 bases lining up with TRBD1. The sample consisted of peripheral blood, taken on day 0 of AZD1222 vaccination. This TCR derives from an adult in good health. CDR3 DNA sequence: TGTGCCAGCCTTCGGGACAGCGTATCCTACGAGCAGTACTTC. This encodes CASLRDSVSYEQYF.